These T cell receptor beta chains were read from a single sample in a study of patients and donors after allogeneic stem cell transplantation. MiXCR was run by TCRdb on the RT-PCR reads, yielding one entry per CDR3 protein. The data contain around 150,000 distinct CDR3 sequences, around 28% of them singletons. Sequences were obtained from blood, either unsorted or a sorted T cell fraction (not recorded which). The receptors come from a human donor who was either an allogeneic HSCT recipient or a stem cell or donor lymphocyte infusion donor (not recorded which). It is not recorded whose cells these are; they may come from a transplant donor. The CDR3 runs from the conserved cysteine through the conserved F or W. Fields, in order: J gene, clone size, D gene, V gene, CDR3 protein, CDR3 DNA. D genes are given only for firm matches. The size entry is marked missing in some rows and otherwise reads once, few, many or a size class.

J gene: TRBJ1-4; clone size: -; D gene: -; V gene: TRBV4-3; CDR3 protein: CASSQVRGWEKLFF; CDR3 DNA: TGCGCCAGCAGCCAAGTGAGGGGATGGGAAAAACTGTTTTTT
J gene: TRBJ1-5; clone size: -; D gene: -; V gene: TRBV24-1; CDR3 protein: CATSDLEGRNQPQHF; CDR3 DNA: TGTGCCACCAGTGATTTGGAAGGGCGAAATCAGCCCCAGCATTTT
J gene: TRBJ2-4; clone size: -; D gene: TRBD1; V gene: TRBV12-3/TRBV12-4; CDR3 protein: CASSNRGDIQYF; CDR3 DNA: TGTGCCAGCAGCAACAGGGGAGACATTCAGTACTTC
J gene: TRBJ2-7; clone size: -; D gene: -; V gene: TRBV10-3; CDR3 protein: CAISERVGTYEQYF; CDR3 DNA: TGTGCCATCAGTGAAAGGGTGGGAACCTACGAGCAGTACTTC
J gene: TRBJ2-1; clone size: -; D gene: -; V gene: TRBV29-1; CDR3 protein: CSVPWWAYNEQFF; CDR3 DNA: TGCAGCGTTCCCTGGTGGGCGTACAATGAGCAGTTCTTC
J gene: TRBJ2-6; clone size: few; D gene: -; V gene: TRBV10-3; CDR3 protein: CAIRQLAVSSGANVLTF; CDR3 DNA: TGTGCCATCAGACAACTAGCTGTAAGCTCTGGGGCCAACGTCCTGACTTTC
J gene: TRBJ2-5; clone size: -; D gene: TRBD2; V gene: TRBV7-2; CDR3 protein: CASSLPLAGRWGETQYF; CDR3 DNA: TGTGCCAGCAGCTTACCACTAGCGGGACGGTGGGGAGAGACCCAGTACTTC
J gene: TRBJ1-2; clone size: few; D gene: -; V gene: TRBV4-2; CDR3 protein: CASSQVGAFYGYTF; CDR3 DNA: TGTGCCAGCAGCCAAGTCGGCGCCTTCTATGGCTACACCTTC
J gene: TRBJ2-7; clone size: few; D gene: -; V gene: TRBV2; CDR3 protein: CASSAADISYEQYF; CDR3 DNA: TGTGCCAGCAGTGCAGCGGACATCTCCTACGAGCAGTACTTC
J gene: TRBJ1-1; clone size: few; D gene: TRBD1; V gene: TRBV10-3; CDR3 protein: CAISQTGAMMNTEAFF; CDR3 DNA: TGTGCCATCAGTCAAACAGGGGCTATGATGAACACTGAAGCTTTCTTT
J gene: TRBJ2-1; clone size: -; D gene: -; V gene: TRBV10-3; CDR3 protein: CAINRGEYNEQFF; CDR3 DNA: TGTGCCATCAATCGCGGAGAATACAATGAGCAGTTCTTC
J gene: TRBJ1-4; clone size: -; D gene: -; V gene: TRBV11-3; CDR3 protein: CASSLVQAKLEEKLFF; CDR3 DNA: TGTGCCAGCAGCTTAGTACAGGCCAAACTAGAGGAAAAACTGTTTTTT
J gene: TRBJ2-3; clone size: -; D gene: -; V gene: TRBV7-6; CDR3 protein: CASSLASIGDTQYF; CDR3 DNA: TGTGCCAGCAGCTTAGCGAGTATAGGGGATACGCAGTATTTT
J gene: TRBJ1-1; clone size: few; D gene: -; V gene: TRBV7-9; CDR3 protein: CAMGQGGRNTEAFF; CDR3 DNA: TGTGCCATGGGCCAGGGAGGGAGGAACACTGAAGCTTTCTTT
J gene: TRBJ2-7; clone size: -; D gene: -; V gene: TRBV10-3; CDR3 protein: CAIMYSESSSYEQYF; CDR3 DNA: TGTGCCATAATGTATAGCGAAAGCTCGTCCTACGAGCAGTACTTC
J gene: TRBJ2-1; clone size: few; D gene: -; V gene: TRBV12-3/TRBV12-4; CDR3 protein: CASSLGPGPPQFF; CDR3 DNA: TGTGCCAGCAGTTTAGGGCCGGGACCTCCGCAGTTCTTC
J gene: TRBJ2-2; clone size: -; D gene: -; V gene: TRBV29-1; CDR3 protein: CSVGAGELFF; CDR3 DNA: TGCAGCGTTGGGGCCGGGGAGCTGTTTTTT
J gene: TRBJ2-1; clone size: -; D gene: -; V gene: TRBV6-2/TRBV6-3; CDR3 protein: CASSYGGGSEQFF; CDR3 DNA: TGTGCCAGCAGTTACGGGGGTGGGAGTGAGCAGTTCTTC
J gene: TRBJ1-4; clone size: -; D gene: TRBD1; V gene: TRBV29-1; CDR3 protein: CSVGDRPNEKLFF; CDR3 DNA: TGCAGCGTCGGGGACAGACCTAATGAAAAACTGTTTTTT
J gene: TRBJ2-5; clone size: few; D gene: -; V gene: TRBV7-6; CDR3 protein: CASSLEVAENQETQYF; CDR3 DNA: TGTGCCAGCAGCTTAGAGGTAGCGGAGAACCAAGAGACCCAGTACTTC
J gene: TRBJ2-2; clone size: -; D gene: -; V gene: TRBV28; CDR3 protein: CASSFLEVSGELFF; CDR3 DNA: TGTGCCAGCAGTTTTCTTGAGGTATCCGGGGAGCTGTTTTTT
J gene: TRBJ1-4; clone size: few; D gene: -; V gene: TRBV7-9; CDR3 protein: CASSLASYNEKLFF; CDR3 DNA: TGTGCCAGCAGCTTAGCCAGTTATAATGAAAAACTGTTTTTT
J gene: TRBJ2-5; clone size: few; D gene: -; V gene: TRBV7-9; CDR3 protein: CASSLAGSRETQYF; CDR3 DNA: TGTGCCAGCAGCTTAGCAGGGTCCCGGGAGACCCAGTACTTC
J gene: TRBJ2-7; clone size: few; D gene: TRBD1; V gene: TRBV6-5; CDR3 protein: CASRTLGTGGSFSYEQYF; CDR3 DNA: TGTGCCAGCAGAACGCTAGGGACAGGGGGCTCCTTTTCCTACGAGCAGTACTTC
J gene: TRBJ2-7; clone size: -; D gene: TRBD2; V gene: TRBV18; CDR3 protein: CASSPIAGTYEQYF; CDR3 DNA: TGTGCCAGCTCACCCATAGCGGGGACCTACGAGCAGTACTTC
J gene: TRBJ1-3; clone size: -; D gene: -; V gene: TRBV6-2/TRBV6-3; CDR3 protein: CASSSGTHSGNTIYF; CDR3 DNA: TGTGCCAGCAGTTCCGGGACTCACTCTGGAAACACCATATATTTT
J gene: TRBJ1-2; clone size: few; D gene: -; V gene: TRBV6-1; CDR3 protein: CASSEWQGGRDGYTF; CDR3 DNA: TGTGCCAGCAGTGAATGGCAAGGGGGACGGGATGGCTACACCTTC